The T cell receptor (beta chain) described here comes from a study of Graves' ophthalmopathy and Graves' hyperthyroidism. For repertoire sequencing, the TCR beta CDR3 regions were amplified from RNA transcripts. Second-round multiplex PCR came after a first-round RT-PCR that employed HTBI primers. MiXCR was run by TCRdb on the multiplex PCR reads, yielding one entry per CDR3 protein. The sample yields 450,000 to 600,000 distinct CDR3 sequences, approximately 37% seen once. Overall study findings and caveats: The model predicted ophthalmopathy progression with more than 70% sensitivity and around 72% specificity.

Uncontrolled infections, other autoimmune diseases, pregnancy or lactation barred patients from enrollment. The CDR3 sequence is 14 residues long. V gave up 6 bases and J gave up 6 bases, with 17 bases separating them. Concerning this clonotype: Its antigen remains unknown. A much bigger clone sits one base away, suggesting this may be a read error.

This receptor was obtained from an adult man with Graves' hyperthyroidism. Sequencing was performed on peripheral blood or thyroid tissue (not recorded which). The rearrangement uses TRBV12-3 or TRBV12-4 and TRBJ1-1; D unclear. The CDR3 DNA reads as TGTGCCAGCAGCCGGGTGGGTAGGAGCGCTGAAGCTTTCTTT. It translates to CASSRVGRSAEAFF.